A single sample gave rise to the 9 T cell receptor beta chains below, sequenced in a study of blood T cell repertoires in COVID-19. Assay used: immunoSEQ multiplex PCR; TCRdb lists only in-frame clones, some missing. The repertoire has roughly 130,000 clones, about 82% of them found once; the top ten carry under 20%. Material: peripheral blood. The receptor source for this set is a man between 60 and 70 years old with active or convalescent COVID-19.

In this sample, this clone turned up a few times. The chain is built from TRBV4-3 and TRBJ2-7; possibly TRBD1 for D (6 bases). The CDR3 consists of 15 residues. Trimming left V 4 bases short and J 2 bases short, with 15 bases between. Germline V CDR1 and CDR2: LGHNA, YSLEER. The CDR3 DNA sequence: TGCGCCAGCAGCCCAGGGGAAAGCGATACCTACGAGCAGTACTTC. Its protein is CASSPGESDTYEQYF.

The V gene is TRBV5-5, the J gene TRBJ2-1, with D unclear. The germline CDR1 and CDR2 sequences are SGHKS and YYEKEE (reference sequence). Trimming shortened V by 1 base and J by 9 bases, and 11 bases separated the two germline ends. The CDR3 extends over 13 amino acids. The CDR3 DNA is TGTGCCAGCAGCTTGTCTACCCTCTCTGAGCAGTTCTTC. Translated: CASSLSTLSEQFF.

The chain links TRBV27 to TRBJ2-1; no clear D. Germline V gene data show CDR1 as MNHEY and CDR2 as SMNVEV (reference sequence). V lost 0 bases and J lost 4, with 4 bases in between. This CDR3 comprises 13 residues. In nucleotides, the CDR3 is TGTGCCAGCAGTTTATCTAGTTACAATGAGCAGTTCTTC. Translated: CASSLSSYNEQFF.

The chain has TRBV6-2 or TRBV6-3 and TRBJ2-1; perhaps TRBD2 as D (5 bases). The CDR3 is 11 residues long. The V end was cut by 6 bases, the J end by 15 bases, with 15 bases between. Germline lookup yields CDR1 MNHEY and CDR2 SVGEGT. CDR3 loop: CASSHEAARFF. The CDR3 DNA reads as TGTGCCAGCAGCCATGAAGCGGCGCGGTTCTTC.

This chain uses TRBV9 with TRBJ2-3; possible D gene TRBD1, 6 bases. The V end was cut by 0 bases, the J end by 4 bases, with 9 bases between. Per germline, CDR1 SGDLS and CDR2 YYNGEE. The CDR3 loop spans 14 amino acids. The CDR3 DNA is TGTGCCAGCAGCGTAGCAGGGGCTTCAGATACGCAGTATTTT. It specifies CASSVAGASDTQYF.

V is TRBV5-1 and J is TRBJ2-3; the D is unclear. CDR3 length equals 12 residues. V lost 4 bases and J 3 bases, leaving 6 bases between the germline ends. CDR1 and CDR2 (germline): SGHRS, YFSETQ. The CDR3 DNA follows: TGCGCCAGCAGCCTAGTTACAGATACGCAGTATTTT. This codes for CASSLVTDTQYF. Looking up the rest from reference TRBV5-1 and TRBJ2-3 gives the full variable domain: KAGVTQTPRYLIKTRGQQVTLSCSPISGHRSVSWYQQTPGQGLQFLFEYFSETQRNKGNFPGRFSGRQFSNSRSEMNVSTLELGDSALYLCASSLVTDTQYFGPGTRLTVL.

The chain's CDR3 is CASRPDRGMWEQYF. The CDR3 DNA is TGTGCCAGCAGGCCAGACAGGGGGATGTGGGAGCAGTACTTC. The chain has TRBV27 and TRBJ2-7, with 9 bases lining up with TRBD1. Germline V CDR1 and CDR2: MNHEY, SMNVEV (reference sequence). The CDR3 extends over 14 amino acids. V was clipped by 6 bases and J by 7 bases; unmatched bases: 10.

V is TRBV19 and J is TRBJ2-2; D uncertain. CDR1 is LNHDA and CDR2 is SQIVND in the germline V gene (reference sequence). The CDR3 has 11 amino acids. Here the CDR3 reads CGSANTGELFF. The CDR3 DNA is TGTGGGTCAGCGAACACCGGGGAGCTGTTTTTT.

In this sample, this clone turned up a few times. V is TRBV6-5 and J is TRBJ2-7, with TRBD1 as a possible D gene (5 bases). CDR3 length equals 14 residues. Germline loops: CDR1 MNHEY, CDR2 SVGAGI. V was pared by 2 bases and J by 1 base, with 9 bases between. The CDR3 protein is CASSYQRQSYEQYF. The CDR3 bases are TGTGCCAGCAGTTACCAGCGACAGTCCTACGAGCAGTACTTC.